The rows below give T cell receptor beta chains drawn from one sample of a study of cytomegalovirus exposure and HLA in healthy donors. Using immunoSEQ multiplex PCR, the repertoire was profiled, and TCRdb retains in-frame clones only, with some absent. The sample has 150,000 to 180,000 clones, 75% to 85% seen once. Input material: PBMCs. The receptors come from a woman aged 40-49 years in good health and CMV-seropositive. The CDR3 runs from the conserved cysteine through the conserved F or W. A D gene is named only where the DNA matches it firmly. Rows may omit the clone size; those that give it use once, few, many or a size class.

CDR3: CASSVWGRRQETQYF
DNA: TGTGCCAGCAGCGTTTGGGGGAGGAGGCAAGAGACCCAGTACTTC
size: .
D: .
J: TRBJ2-5
V: TRBV9

CDR3: CASSYGTSRQETQYF
DNA: TGTGCCAGCAGTTACGGGACTAGTCGGCAAGAGACCCAGTACTTC
size: few
D: TRBD2
J: TRBJ2-5
V: TRBV6-5

CDR3: CASSDRSLIYEQYF
DNA: TGTGCCAGTAGCGACAGATCTCTAATTTACGAGCAGTACTTC
size: .
D: .
J: TRBJ2-7
V: TRBV19

CDR3: CASSLKPRTSGSTDTQYF
DNA: TGTGCCAGCAGCTTAAAGCCCCGGACTAGCGGAAGCACAGATACGCAGTATTTT
size: .
D: TRBD2
J: TRBJ2-3
V: TRBV7-3

CDR3: CASSPLGRNTEAFF
DNA: TGTGCCAGCAGCCCCCTGGGGCGTAACACTGAAGCTTTCTTT
size: .
D: .
J: TRBJ1-1
V: TRBV27

CDR3: CASSRTGTNEQYF
DNA: TGTGCCAGCAGTCGGACAGGGACTAACGAGCAGTACTTC
size: .
D: .
J: TRBJ2-7
V: TRBV2

CDR3: CASSLARDRADFEQYF
DNA: TGTGCCAGCAGCTTAGCCCGGGACAGGGCGGACTTCGAGCAGTACTTC
size: .
D: TRBD1
J: TRBJ2-7
V: TRBV7-9

CDR3: CSVEGLAGTYNEQFF
DNA: TGCAGCGTTGAAGGGCTAGCGGGAACCTACAATGAGCAGTTCTTC
size: .
D: TRBD2
J: TRBJ2-1
V: TRBV29-1

CDR3: CASSLMAAGNQPQHF
DNA: TGTGCCAGCAGCTTGATGGCGGCAGGGAATCAGCCCCAGCATTTT
size: .
D: .
J: TRBJ1-5
V: TRBV4-2

CDR3: CSVGSPGGVDSGANVLTF
DNA: TGCAGCGTTGGCTCCCCAGGGGGCGTTGACTCTGGGGCCAACGTCCTGACTTTC
size: .
D: TRBD1
J: TRBJ2-6
V: TRBV29-1